Included here is one T cell receptor (beta chain) sequence, with context. CDR3 size: 15 residues. Trimming took off 0 bases at V and 5 bases at J, with 11 bases between the two ends. Germline CDR1 and CDR2: SGHTA and FQGTGA. Regarding treatment: roughly 19 received Ad26.COV2.S at low or high dose, single or two shots; 5 received placebo; per-sample allocation not given. All samples were drawn on day 63, counting from the first vaccine or placebo injection. The source of the sample is a study of Ad26.COV2.S vaccination and SARS-CoV-2 variants. Repertoires were generated with immunoSEQ multiplex PCR, while TCRdb's copy carries only in-frame clones and drops some. This sample has around 270,000 clones, with around 85% found just once.

V is TRBV7-3 and J is TRBJ2-1; a possible D gene is TRBD2 (6 bases). Sequenced material: peripheral blood, taken in a trial of Ad26.COV2.S vaccine versus placebo. This clonotype originated in a person aged 18-60 years who received the Ad26.COV2.S COVID-19 vaccine or a placebo. CDR3 protein: CASSLTGTGNNEQFF. The CDR3 coding sequence is TGTGCCAGCAGCTTAACCGGGACTGGAAACAATGAGCAGTTCTTC.